These T cell receptor beta chains were read from a single sample in a study of Graves' ophthalmopathy and Graves' hyperthyroidism. TCRdb processed the multiplex PCR reads anew with MiXCR; each CDR3 protein has one entry. Of over a million distinct CDR3 sequences listed, about 38% are singletons. The sample comprised peripheral blood or thyroid tissue (not recorded which). These receptors all stem from an adult man with Graves' hyperthyroidism. Both conserved end residues are part of each CDR3. A D gene is named only where the DNA matches it firmly. Some rows have no size entry. The others give once, few or many, or a class for an expanded clone.

CDR3nt,CDR3aa,d_gene,abundance,j_gene,v_gene
TGTGCCAGCAGCTTGGGTACGGCCGAGCAGCACTTC,CASSLGTAEQHF,NA,NA,TRBJ2-7,TRBV12-3/TRBV12-4
TGTGCCAGCAACCTAGCGGGAGAAGCCTACGAGCAGTACTTC,CASNLAGEAYEQYF,TRBD2,NA,TRBJ2-7,TRBV7-8
TGTGCCAGCAGCTTAGACAGGGACGGATGGAACACTGAAGCTTTCTTT,CASSLDRDGWNTEAFF,NA,NA,TRBJ1-1,TRBV7-9
TGTGCCAGCAGCTTAGGGCAGCGCTACGAGCAGTACTTC,CASSLGQRYEQYF,NA,many,TRBJ2-7,TRBV7-9
TGTGCCACCAGCAGAGATCACCCGGGTACCGGGGAGCTGTACTTC,CATSRDHPGTGELYF,NA,NA,TRBJ2-7,TRBV15
TGCAGTGCTAGTAGCGGGAGTATCTCCTACGAGCAGTACTTC,CSASSGSISYEQYF,TRBD2,many,TRBJ2-7,TRBV20-1
TGTGCCAGCAGCTTGGGCAACACGAACTATGGCTACACCTTC,CASSLGNTNYGYTF,NA,many,TRBJ1-2,TRBV7-8
TGTGCCAGCAGTTACGAGTTCGGGGGGAATCAGCCCCAGCATTTT,CASSYEFGGNQPQHF,NA,NA,TRBJ1-5,TRBV6-5
TGCAGTGCTAGAGGTCCCGGGACAGTAACCCACGAGCAGTACTTC,CSARGPGTVTHEQYF,TRBD1,NA,TRBJ2-7,TRBV20-1
TGCGCCAGCAGTGAGCAGGGGGCGGATGGCTACACCTTC,CASSEQGADGYTF,TRBD1,NA,TRBJ1-2,TRBV10-2
TGTGCCAGCAGCACCGACAGGGGGCGGTCACCCCTCCACTTT,CASSTDRGRSPLHF,TRBD1,many,TRBJ1-6,TRBV7-8
TGCGCCAGCAGGTTGGGCCGGGTCGCTTTCTTT,CASRLGRVAFF,NA,many,TRBJ1-1,TRBV5-1
TGTGCCAGCAGCCTCCGACTAGCACCGAACACCGGGGAGCTGTTTTTT,CASSLRLAPNTGELFF,TRBD2,NA,TRBJ2-2,TRBV4-2
TGTGCCAGCCCACTCGGAGCCGGAGCGGAGACCCAGTACTTC,CASPLGAGAETQYF,NA,NA,TRBJ2-5,TRBV6-5
TGTGCCACCCGGCCGGGCCACCAGAACACTGAAGCTTTCTTT,CATRPGHQNTEAFF,NA,few,TRBJ1-1,TRBV6-4